Detailed here is one TCR beta chain. The junction differs from germline at one of its ends, possibly a read error. The germline V gene has CDR1 GTSNPN and CDR2 SVGIG (reference sequence). The CDR3 has 15 residues. The data originate from a study of blood T cells in healthy people across ages. A second roughly 6 to 11 cycle PCR used barcoded and J-beta primers. TCRdb re-derived calls from the 5' RACE reads in MiXCR, one entry per CDR3 protein. The sample holds over a million distinct CDR3 sequences, around two fifths seen once. The sequence derives from a woman in her late teens or twenties in good health. This chain joins TRBV30 and TRBJ1-6, with 7 bases aligning to TRBD1. Sequences were obtained from blood. CDR3 protein: CAWDRESSYNAPLHF. In DNA form, the CDR3 reads TGTGCCTGGGACAGGGAGAGCTCCTATAATGCACCCCTCCACTTT.